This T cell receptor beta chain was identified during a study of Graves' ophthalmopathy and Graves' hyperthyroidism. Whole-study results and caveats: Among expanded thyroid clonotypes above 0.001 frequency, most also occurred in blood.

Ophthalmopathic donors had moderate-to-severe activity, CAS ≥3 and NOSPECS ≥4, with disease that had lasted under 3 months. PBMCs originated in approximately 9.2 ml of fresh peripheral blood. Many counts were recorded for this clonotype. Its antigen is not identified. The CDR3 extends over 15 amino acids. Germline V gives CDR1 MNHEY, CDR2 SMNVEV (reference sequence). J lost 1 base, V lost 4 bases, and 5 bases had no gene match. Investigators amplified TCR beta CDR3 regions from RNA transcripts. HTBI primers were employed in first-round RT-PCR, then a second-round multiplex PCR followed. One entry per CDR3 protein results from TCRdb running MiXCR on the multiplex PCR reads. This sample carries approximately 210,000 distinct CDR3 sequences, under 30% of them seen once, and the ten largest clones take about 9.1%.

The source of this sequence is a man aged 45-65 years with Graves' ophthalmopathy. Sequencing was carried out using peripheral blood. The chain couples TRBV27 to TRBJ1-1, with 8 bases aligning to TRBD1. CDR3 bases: TGTGCCAGCAGTTCCTCAGGGGGCGCGAACACTGAAGCTTTCTTT. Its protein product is CASSSSGGANTEAFF.